This T cell receptor (beta chain) comes out of a study of blood T cell repertoires in COVID-19. Study overall: Sites in the United States, Italy and Spain provided acute and convalescent COVID-19 samples. The cDNA or gDNA used as material had been derived from T cells, B-cell-depleted T cells, or PBMCs.

This CDR3 region has 17 residues. CDR1 and CDR2 from the germline V gene are MGHRA and YSYEKL. V lost 0 bases and J 8 bases, leaving 22 bases between the germline ends. Under the authors' procedure: Nucleated cell number was recorded as an estimate derived from reference gene primer amplification. The table came from immunoSEQ multiplex PCR; TCRdb's copy has only in-frame clones and leaves some out. V, J and clone size derive from that table, while D and trimming were established from the DNA sequence. The sample lists about 130,000 clones, about 84% seen once, with 12% in the top ten. V gene TRBV4-1 combines with J gene TRBJ1-2, with unresolved D. The origin of this receptor is a woman aged 55-70 years with acute or convalescent COVID-19. The sample comprised peripheral blood. In nucleotides, the CDR3 is TGCGCCAGCAGCCAAGATAGCGGCCTCGCGCATAAGCGGGGCTACACCTTC. Protein product: CASSQDSGLAHKRGYTF.